This T cell receptor beta chain was documented in a study of Ad26.COV2.S vaccination and SARS-CoV-2 variants. To note about this clone: Its antigen remains unidentified.

Treatment specified: 15 to 20 received Ad26.COV2.S at low or high dose, single or two shots; several received placebo; per-sample allocation not given. Sampling happened 63 days after the first vaccine or placebo injection. Sequencing used immunoSEQ multiplex PCR; TCRdb keeps in-frame clones, though not all of them. The repertoire holds a few hundred thousand clones, with 87% as singletons. Whole-study results and caveats: Analyses of TCR breadth and depth may have underestimated total T cell responses.

The CDR3 extends over 15 amino acids. Losses at the gene ends were 5 bases for V and 0 bases for J; bases not matched to a gene: 6. Germline V gene sequence: CDR1 SGHNT, CDR2 YENEEA. This TCR was sampled from a person aged 18-65 years who received the Ad26.COV2.S COVID-19 vaccine or a placebo. The sequencing here drew on peripheral blood, taken in a trial of Ad26.COV2.S vaccine versus placebo. This sequence joins TRBV11-3 and TRBJ2-7; TRBD1 agrees at 8 bases. The CDR3, as DNA: TGTGCCAGCAGCCCTAGACAGGGGCCCTCCTACGAGCAGTACTTC. This encodes CASSPRQGPSYEQYF.